The rows below give T cell receptor beta chains drawn from one sample of a study of blood T cell repertoires in COVID-19. Produced via immunoSEQ multiplex PCR; TCRdb's table is partial and in-frame only. In the table there are 60,000 to 75,000 clones, 83% of which are singletons. Sequenced: peripheral blood. Receptor source: a human donor in a cohort sampled during active COVID-19. Both conserved end residues are part of each CDR3.

v_call	j_call	cdr3_length	cdr3_aa
TRBV10-3	TRBJ2-3	14	CAINSGGGSDTQYF
TRBV19	TRBJ1-2	17	CASSIPGQLLNRRGYTF
TRBV19	TRBJ2-2	14	CASSSTGTTGELFF
TRBV20-1	TRBJ2-1	15	CSASATSGSSGEQFF
TRBV2	TRBJ2-1	13	CASQRGGNNEQFF
TRBV4-2	TRBJ2-5	15	CASSQGPPGQETQYF
TRBV4-1	TRBJ1-4	16	CASSQPRTGGLEKLFF
TRBV25-1	TRBJ2-1	16	CASSEHGGRAYNEQFF
TRBV5-1	TRBJ2-3	15	CASSSSGGSTDTQYF
TRBV24-1	TRBJ1-2	14	CATSDNDRNYGYTF
TRBV6-5	TRBJ2-7	15	CASSYEGTGRLGQYF
TRBV2	TRBJ2-3	16	CASSEYGAGLTDTQYF